The T cell receptor beta chain described here comes from a study of blood T cell repertoires in COVID-19. The wider study: Whether acute or convalescent, the COVID-19 samples came from the United States, Italy and Spain. Sample material is recorded as cDNA or gDNA derived from T cells, B-cell-depleted T cells, or PBMCs.

Note on this clone: One end of the junction fails to match germline, which may point to a read error. Other DNA sequences in this specimen translate into the identical CDR3.

Source study methods: The authors estimated nucleated cell counts from reference gene primer amplification. Generated by immunoSEQ multiplex PCR, the TCRdb table keeps only in-frame clones and is missing some. V and J calls and clone size are those listed in that table; D and trimming were worked out from the DNA. There are about 130,000 clones in the sample; around three quarters occur only once, and 37% lies in the top ten. Germline lookup yields CDR1 SGHDT and CDR2 YYEEEE. This CDR3 is built from 13 residues. The receptor comes from a man aged 35 to 55 with active or convalescent COVID-19. The V call is TRBV5-6, the J call TRBJ2-5; D is perhaps TRBD2 (5 bases). The material sequenced was peripheral blood. Here the CDR3 reads CASSIIGGETQYF. In DNA form, the CDR3 reads TGTGCTAGCAGCATAATAGGCGGGGAGACCCAGTACTTC. Filled out from reference TRBV5-6 and TRBJ2-5, the complete variable domain reads DAGVTQSPTHLIKTRGQQVTLRCSPKSGHDTVSWYQQALGQGPQFIFQYYEEEERQRGNFPDRFSGHQFPNYSSELNVNALLLGDSALYLCASSIIGGETQYFGPGTRLLVL.